This TCR beta chain was identified in a study of T cell repertoires in cytomegalovirus infection. TCRdb ran MiXCR on the reads and lists one entry per CDR3 protein. This table holds roughly 500,000 distinct CDR3 sequences, about 33% found once. Trimming removed 5 bases at V and 3 bases at J, with 23 bases between. The CDR3 is made up of 17 amino acids. Notes on this clonotype: The target antigen is unknown.

The chain carries TRBV12-3 or TRBV12-4 and TRBJ2-7; either TRBD1 or TRBD2 may fit D (5 bases each). Sequences were derived from cultured PBMCs, sampled from culture after CMV antigen stimulation. The sequence was obtained from a human donor in good health (CMV status not recorded). Some clones in this sample may be carry-over from other donors' samples. The CDR3 bases are TGTGCCAGCAGTCTTAGCCCTTTTGGGACCGGTCTCTACGAGCAGTACTTC. It specifies CASSLSPFGTGLYEQYF.